These 20 T cell receptor beta chains share one sample of origin, sequenced in a study of T cell responses to AZD1222 COVID-19 vaccine. Sequenced by immunoSEQ multiplex PCR; TCRdb stores in-frame clones only, minus some. The repertoire holds approximately 150,000 clones, with roughly 88% as singletons. The input for sequencing was peripheral blood, taken 28 days after the second dose of the MenACWY control vaccine. Receptor source: an adult who received the MenACWY meningococcal vaccine as a control.

The chain uses TRBV6-5 and TRBJ1-2; possible D gene TRBD1, 5 bases. Trimming took 0 bases from V and 4 from J, leaving 6 bases between them. The germline V gene has CDR1 MNHEY and CDR2 SVGAGI. The CDR3 loop spans 13 amino acids. CDR3 protein: CASSYSGVYGYTF. DNA for the CDR3: TGTGCCAGCAGTTACTCGGGGGTCTATGGCTACACCTTC.

The genes are TRBV10-3 and TRBJ1-2; 9 positions agree with TRBD1. Germline loops: CDR1 ENHRY, CDR2 SYGVKD. Trimming cost V 6 bases and J 0 bases; bases outside gene matches: 5. This CDR3 contains 15 residues. As DNA, the CDR3 is TGTGCCATCAGGCCGGACAGGGGCCCTAACTATGGCTACACCTTC. Residues: CAIRPDRGPNYGYTF.

The CDR3 DNA follows: TGTGCCAGCAGCCGTACCGGGAGCTATGGCTACACCTTC. This gives the protein CASSRTGSYGYTF. This chain links TRBV7-8 with TRBJ1-2; D gene ambiguous. Germline CDR1 SGHVS, CDR2 FQNEAQ. The V gene lost 5 bases and the J gene lost 4 bases, with 11 bases spanning the gap. CDR3 length: 13 residues. The full variable domain, in which reference TRBV7-8 and TRBJ1-2 provide the parts outside the CDR3, is GAGVSQSPRYKVAKRGQDVALRCDPISGHVSLFWYQQALGQGPEFLTYFQNEAQLDKSGLPSDRFFAERPEGSVSTLKIQRTQQEDSAVYLCASSRTGSYGYTFGSGTRLTVV.

The chain links TRBV5-5 to TRBJ1-6; tentative D call: TRBD1 (5 bases). This CDR3 region has 14 residues. The germline V gene has CDR1 SGHKS and CDR2 YYEKEE (reference sequence). The ends were cut back, 2 bases at V and 7 bases at J, with 10 bases in the middle. The CDR3 DNA follows: TGTGCCAGCAGCTTCAGGGAGCTGAATTCACCCCTCCACTTT. Its protein is CASSFRELNSPLHF.

Only one count was recorded for this clone. Here the CDR3 DNA reads TGTGCCAGCAGCCGTAGCGGTGGAGGGACAGATACGCAGTATTTT. It encodes CASSRSGGGTDTQYF. The V call is TRBV7-2, the J call TRBJ2-3, with a weak D call TRBD2 (6 bases). Germline lookup yields CDR1 SGHTA and CDR2 FQGNSA. V shed 5 bases and J shed 3 bases, with 15 bases lying between them. This CDR3 contains 15 residues.

The chain carries TRBV7-8 and TRBJ2-1, with 12 bases matching TRBD2. This CDR3 is built from 15 residues. V was pared by 2 bases and J by 6 bases, with 2 bases of the junction left unmatched. Germline lookup yields CDR1 SGHVS and CDR2 FQNEAQ. The CDR3 protein is CASSLLAGGGNEQFF. In nucleotides, the CDR3 is TGTGCCAGCAGCTTACTAGCGGGAGGGGGCAATGAGCAGTTCTTC.

The chain is built from TRBV19 and TRBJ2-5, with a tentative D call TRBD1 (5 bases). V shed 5 bases and J shed 5 bases, with 15 bases lying between them. The CDR3 consists of 14 residues. Per germline, CDR1 LNHDA and CDR2 SQIVND (reference sequence). CDR3 sequence (DNA): TGTGCCAGTAGTGGGTTTAGGGGCCGGGAGACCCAGTACTTC. This encodes CASSGFRGRETQYF.

The rearrangement joins TRBV28 to TRBJ1-1; weak D call: TRBD1 (6 bases). Trimming pared 4 bases from V and 5 bases from J, leaving 20 bases between. This CDR3 has 16 amino acids. The V gene's germline CDR1 is MDHEN and CDR2 SYDVKM. The CDR3 loop is CASSYSSGGRGTEAFF. As DNA, the CDR3 is TGTGCCAGCAGTTACTCTAGCGGGGGTAGGGGGACTGAAGCTTTCTTT.

V is TRBV2 and J is TRBJ2-5, with 9 nucleotides matching TRBD1. CDR1 is SNHLY, CDR2 FYNNEI, per germline. The CDR3 has 13 amino acids. V shed 4 bases, J shed 7 bases, and the junction held 4 bases outside the gene matches. The CDR3 coding sequence is TGTGCCAGCAGTGGGACAGGGGAAGGGACCCAGTACTTC. Its translation: CASSGTGEGTQYF.

The chain has TRBV11-3 and TRBJ2-1; D is uncertain. Trimming left V 5 bases short and J 4 bases short, with 15 bases between. The CDR3 extends over 15 amino acids. Per germline, CDR1 SGHNT and CDR2 YENEEA. The CDR3: CASSPMVSAYNEQFF. DNA of the CDR3: TGTGCCAGCAGCCCAATGGTGTCCGCATACAATGAGCAGTTCTTC.

The rearrangement uses TRBV7-9 and TRBJ2-1; 7 nucleotides align to TRBD1. The junction had 8 bases not matched to a gene; V was cut back by 1 base and J by 8 bases. The CDR3 has 15 amino acids. Germline CDR1 SEHNR, CDR2 FQNEAQ (reference sequence). CDR3 bases: TGTGCCAGCAGCTTAGGTCAGGGGGTTAAAGATGAGCAGTTCTTC. Its translation: CASSLGQGVKDEQFF.

This clone is a singleton in its sample. This sequence joins TRBV11-3 and TRBJ1-2; 7 nucleotides line up with TRBD1. Trimming removed 5 bases from V and 0 bases from J; junction bases left unmatched: 6. Looked up from germline, CDR1 is SGHNT and CDR2 is YENEEA. The CDR3 has 15 amino acids. CDR3 coding DNA: TGTGCCAGCAGCCCGAGTGGACAGGCTAACTATGGCTACACCTTC. It yields the protein CASSPSGQANYGYTF.

This chain links TRBV5-1 with TRBJ2-7, with 11 bases matching TRBD1. With V trimmed by 4 bases and J by 2 bases, 11 bases remained unmatched. CDR1 is SGHRS and CDR2 is YFSETQ in the germline V gene. This CDR3 region has 17 residues. CDR3 in DNA: TGCGCCAGCAGCCCGGGGCGGGACAGGGGGGGAACCTACGAGCAGTACTTC. Translating gives CASSPGRDRGGTYEQYF.

The V and J genes are TRBV24-1 and TRBJ2-1, with a tentative D call TRBD1 (5 bases). The CDR3 contains 15 residues. V gave up 3 bases and J gave up 5 bases, with 13 bases separating them. Germline CDR1 and CDR2: KGHDR and SFDVKD. The CDR3 region is CATSDPGLGDNEQFF. CDR3 nucleotide sequence: TGTGCCACCAGTGATCCGGGCTTAGGGGACAATGAGCAGTTCTTC.

The rearrangement uses TRBV3-1 (or the pseudogene TRBV3-2) and TRBJ1-5; D not certain. The V gene's germline CDR1 is LGHDT and CDR2 YNNKEL (reference sequence). Trimming pared 1 base from V and 7 bases from J, leaving 11 bases between. The CDR3 sequence is 14 residues long. CDR3: CASSQAGSKQPQHF. CDR3 coding DNA: TGTGCCAGCAGCCAAGCGGGAAGTAAACAGCCCCAGCATTTT.

The rearrangement joins TRBV5-4 to TRBJ1-4; D is undetermined. Germline V gene data show CDR1 as SGHNT and CDR2 as YYREEE (reference sequence). CDR3 size: 16 residues. Trimming removed 3 bases from V and 7 bases from J, with 19 bases in between. The CDR3 bases are TGTGCCAGCAGCTGGCCCCGGGCGGAGGGCCCTGAAAAACTGTTTTTT. Translation: CASSWPRAEGPEKLFF.

Only a few counts were recorded for this clone. The DNA for the CDR3 is TGTGCCAGCTCACCCGGGACTAGCGGGGACAATGAGCAGTTCTTC. Its translation is CASSPGTSGDNEQFF. The chain couples TRBV18 to TRBJ2-1; 13 bases fit TRBD2. V shed 3 bases, J shed 5 bases, and the junction held 1 base outside the gene matches. CDR3 size: 15 residues. Germline V gives CDR1 KGHSH, CDR2 LQKENI.

The rearrangement joins TRBV24-1 to TRBJ1-5; no firm D call. The CDR3 contains 12 residues. V lost 4 bases and J 5 bases, leaving 5 bases between the germline ends. CDR1 is KGHDR and CDR2 is SFDVKD in the germline V gene. As DNA, the CDR3 is TGTGCCACCAGTGAGTCCGATCAGCCCCAGCATTTT. Translation gives CATSESDQPQHF.

The chain uses TRBV5-1 and TRBJ2-1; D not resolved. Germline CDR1 SGHRS, CDR2 YFSETQ. The CDR3 runs 13 residues. The V gene lost 5 bases and the J gene lost 3 bases, with 9 bases spanning the gap. The DNA for the CDR3 is TGCGCCAGCAGTCGGGCGGTCTACAATGAGCAGTTCTTC. Encoded protein: CASSRAVYNEQFF.

The chain carries TRBV28 and TRBJ1-5; 9 positions agree with TRBD1. The CDR3 extends over 13 amino acids. Germline V lookup: CDR1 MDHEN, CDR2 SYDVKM. V lost 5 bases to trimming and J lost 6 bases; unmatched junction nucleotides: 2. CDR3 sequence: CASSTGGTQPQHF. The CDR3 nucleotides are TGTGCCAGCAGTACAGGGGGCACTCAGCCCCAGCATTTT.